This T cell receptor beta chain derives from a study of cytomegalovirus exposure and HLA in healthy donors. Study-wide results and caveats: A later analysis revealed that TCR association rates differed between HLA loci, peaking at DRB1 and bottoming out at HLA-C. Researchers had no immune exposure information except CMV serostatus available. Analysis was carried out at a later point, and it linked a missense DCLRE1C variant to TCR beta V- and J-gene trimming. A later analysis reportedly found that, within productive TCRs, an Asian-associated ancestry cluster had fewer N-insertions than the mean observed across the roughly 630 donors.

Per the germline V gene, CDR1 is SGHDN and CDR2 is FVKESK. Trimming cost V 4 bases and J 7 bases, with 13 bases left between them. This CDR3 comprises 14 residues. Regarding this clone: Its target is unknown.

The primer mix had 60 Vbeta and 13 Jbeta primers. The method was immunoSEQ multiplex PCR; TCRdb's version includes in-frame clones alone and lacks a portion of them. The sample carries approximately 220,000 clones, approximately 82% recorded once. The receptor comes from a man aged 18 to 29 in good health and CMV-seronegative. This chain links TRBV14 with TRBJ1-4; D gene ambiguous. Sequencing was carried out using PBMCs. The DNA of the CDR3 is TGTGCCAGCAGCCGGTTGCAGACGGGTGAAAAACTGTTTTTT. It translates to CASSRLQTGEKLFF.